This TCR beta chain came from a study of human T cells and chemical hapten exposure. This clonotype came up many times. Via MiXCR, TCRdb re-called the RACE reads, giving one row per CDR3 protein. The data show roughly 38,000 distinct CDR3 sequences, about 4% seen once. Time point: patch test 1, 2 weeks after DPC sensitization. Treatment noted: therapeutic diphenylcyclopropenone sensitization with weekly scalp DPC. Whole blood, unfractionated, served as the material for total RNA extraction. Germline lookup yields CDR1 SGHVS and CDR2 FQNEAQ. Germline trimming cut 1 base from V and 7 bases from J; bases unmatched to any gene: 13. The CDR3 runs 17 residues.

The material sequenced was whole blood, taken in connection with sensitization to the hapten diphenylcyclopropenone (DPC). The sequence was obtained from a man between 50 and 59 years old with alopecia areata. Some clones in this sample may be carry-over from other donors' samples. V gene TRBV7-8 combines with J gene TRBJ2-1; TRBD2 agrees at 7 bases. CDR3 in amino acids: CASSLVSYGTTPNEQFF. The CDR3 DNA reads as TGTGCCAGCAGCTTAGTATCGTACGGGACTACCCCAAATGAGCAGTTCTTC.